The clone carrying this TCR beta chain occurred a few times. Its antigen is undetermined. The data were obtained in a study of T cells after yellow fever vaccination. The V gene's germline CDR1 is SGHVS and CDR2 FNYEAQ. The CDR3 spans 14 residues. Trimming stripped 5 bases from V and 0 bases from J, with 10 bases between. MiXCR was run by TCRdb on the 5' RACE reads, yielding one entry per CDR3 protein. The sample lists roughly 310,000 distinct CDR3 sequences; roughly 8.7% were seen once. Study-level findings and limits: Post-booster repertoires contained most primary-vaccination clones again (around 96% CD4, around 88% CD8). Though it reached lower strength, the secondary response hit its peak faster, day 5 versus 15.

The rearrangement uses TRBV7-6 and TRBJ1-2; perhaps TRBD1 as D (6 bases). The receptor comes from a man aged 18-30 years who received the YFV17D yellow fever vaccine. Sequences were derived from PBMCs, sampled on the day of the first yellow fever vaccination. The CDR3 protein is CASSPRTANYGYTF. The CDR3 region has the DNA TGTGCCAGCAGCCCCCGGACAGCTAACTATGGCTACACCTTC.